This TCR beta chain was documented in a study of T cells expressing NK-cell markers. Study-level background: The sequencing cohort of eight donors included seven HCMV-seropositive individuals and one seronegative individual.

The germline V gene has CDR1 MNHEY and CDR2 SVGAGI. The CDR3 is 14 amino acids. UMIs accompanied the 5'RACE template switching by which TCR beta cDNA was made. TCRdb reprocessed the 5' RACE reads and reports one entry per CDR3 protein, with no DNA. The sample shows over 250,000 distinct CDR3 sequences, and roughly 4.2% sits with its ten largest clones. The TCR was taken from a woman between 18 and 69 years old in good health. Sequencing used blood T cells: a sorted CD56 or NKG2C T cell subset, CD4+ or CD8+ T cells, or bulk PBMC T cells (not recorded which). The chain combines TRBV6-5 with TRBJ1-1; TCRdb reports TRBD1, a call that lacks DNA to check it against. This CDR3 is CASSSRTGRTEAFF.